This T cell receptor (beta chain) was identified in a study of T cell clones after liver transplantation. Some clones are missing from TCRdb's copy, which holds only in-frame ones; the method was immunoSEQ multiplex PCR. The table records 16,000 or so clones, around 87% of them present only once. The ends were cut back, 4 bases at V and 0 bases at J, with 18 bases in the middle. The CDR3 is 18 residues long. Germline CDR1 and CDR2: MGHRA and YSYEKL. This sequence originates from a human patient who received a liver transplant. Some T cells may be graft donor cells. The chain joins TRBV4-1 to TRBJ2-2, with a weak D call TRBD2 (6 bases). The material sequenced was CD8+ T cells from blood, taken around 42 months after liver transplant. This CDR3 is CASSPSGEVYANTGELFF. For the CDR3, the DNA is TGCGCCAGCAGCCCCTCGGGAGAGGTCTACGCGAACACCGGGGAGCTGTTTTTT.